What follows are 15 T cell receptor beta chains derived from one specimen sequenced in a study of T cell changes during pregnancy in multiple sclerosis. The repertoire was sequenced with immunoSEQ multiplex PCR; TCRdb's copy has only in-frame clones and lacks some. The table has 95,000 to 100,000 clones, roughly 94% seen once. The sequences come from peripheral blood, collected after pregnancy. These receptor sequences come from a female donor in good health, enrolled as a control in a pregnancy study.

This clone was detected only once. This sequence joins TRBV6-5 and TRBJ1-1, with 7 bases lining up with TRBD1. Germline-derived CDR1 and CDR2 are MNHEY and SVGAGI. V lost 5 bases, J lost 4 bases, and 7 bases stayed unmatched. This CDR3 region has 14 residues. The CDR3, as DNA: TGTGCCAGCAGTCAAACAGGGGATGGCACTGAAGCTTTCTTT. Translated: CASSQTGDGTEAFF.

V and J are TRBV6-1 and TRBJ1-1, with D maybe TRBD1 (6 bases). Germline values: CDR1 MNHNS, CDR2 SASEGT. The CDR3 totals 14 residues. The germline V and J ends were trimmed by 7 bases and 3 bases, with 15 bases remaining between them. The CDR3, as DNA: TGTGCCAGCAAACGACAGGCAAAGGACACTGAAGCTTTCTTT. Amino acid sequence: CASKRQAKDTEAFF.

This clone appeared a single time. V is TRBV9 and J is TRBJ1-2; D unclear. The CDR3 length is 14 residues. Germline CDR1 and CDR2: SGDLS and YYNGEE. V gave up 4 bases and J gave up 1 base, with 11 bases separating them. CDR3 sequence reads: CASSPPRINYGYTF. CDR3 DNA: TGTGCCAGCAGCCCCCCTAGAATTAACTATGGCTACACCTTC.

The V and J genes are TRBV5-6 and TRBJ1-1, with 7 bases that match TRBD1. J was trimmed by 9 bases and V by 3 bases; bases with no gene match: 8. CDR3 length: 13 amino acids. In germline, CDR1 is SGHDT, CDR2 YYEEEE. The DNA of the CDR3 is TGTGCCAGCAGCTCGGGACAGTCTCCCAAAGCTTTCTTT. Translated, it gives CASSSGQSPKAFF.

The chain employs TRBV11-2 and TRBJ1-4; D is undetermined. CDR1 and CDR2 (germline): SGHAT, FQNNGV. Trimming pared 5 bases from V and 7 bases from J, leaving 14 bases between. The CDR3 is made up of 14 amino acids. The CDR3 loop is CASSPFGGGEKLFF. The CDR3 coding sequence is TGTGCCAGCAGCCCCTTTGGAGGTGGTGAAAAACTGTTTTTT.

The chain combines TRBV6-5 with TRBJ2-2; tentatively, D is TRBD2 (7 bases). Germline loops: CDR1 MNHEY, CDR2 SVGAGI. V lost 0 bases, J lost 6 bases, and 14 bases lay in between. The CDR3 spans 16 residues. The CDR3 spells CASSYSFPGGAGELFF. The CDR3, as DNA: TGTGCCAGCAGTTACTCGTTCCCGGGGGGCGCCGGGGAGCTGTTTTTT.

The chain joins TRBV30 to TRBJ2-1, with 10 nucleotides matching TRBD2. This CDR3 comprises 13 residues. Looked up from germline, CDR1 is GTSNPN and CDR2 is SVGIG (reference sequence). Unmatched junction bases numbered 5, after V lost 3 bases and J lost 9 bases. Here the CDR3 reads CAWSGVAGGEQFF. CDR3 DNA sequence: TGTGCCTGGAGCGGAGTAGCGGGGGGTGAGCAGTTCTTC.

This chain joins TRBV30 and TRBJ2-1; 8 bases line up with TRBD1. V lost 7 bases and J lost 5; bases outside the gene matches: 10. Germline V lookup: CDR1 GTSNPN, CDR2 SVGIG (reference sequence). The CDR3 has 14 amino acids. In DNA, the CDR3 is TGTGCCTCACCGAAACAGGGGGTCGACAATGAGCAGTTCTTC. Its translation is CASPKQGVDNEQFF.

The V gene is TRBV4-1, the J gene TRBJ2-1; TRBD2 agrees at 7 bases. The trim removed 0 bases at V and 3 bases at J, leaving 11 bases unmatched. The CDR3 is 18 residues long. CDR1 MGHRA and CDR2 YSYEKL come from the germline V gene. The CDR3 DNA follows: TGCGCCAGCAGCCAAGAAGTGGGGGGAGGGCCAGTCTACAATGAGCAGTTCTTC. Its translation is CASSQEVGGGPVYNEQFF.

The chain has TRBV6-1 and TRBJ1-1; maybe TRBD1 (5 bases). V lost 11 bases, J lost 1 base, and 17 bases lay in between. Germline V gene sequence: CDR1 MNHNS, CDR2 SASEGT. The CDR3 totals 14 residues. The CDR3 reads CAVQLTDQNTEAFF. CDR3 sequence (DNA): TGTGCCGTACAACTGACAGACCAGAACACTGAAGCTTTCTTT.

V and J are TRBV10-3 and TRBJ2-1; TRBD1 matches at 8 bases. CDR1 ENHRY and CDR2 SYGVKD come from the germline V gene. Losses at the gene ends were 6 bases for V and 6 bases for J; bases not matched to a gene: 4. There are 13 residues in the CDR3. CDR3 in DNA: TGTGCCATCAGCCATGACAGGGGCAATGAGCAGTTCTTC. Its translation: CAISHDRGNEQFF.

J is TRBJ2-6 and V is TRBV5-1; D is unresolved. The CDR3 runs 16 residues. The V and J ends lost 3 bases and 4 bases respectively, with 14 bases between them. Germline lookup yields CDR1 SGHRS and CDR2 YFSETQ. Written as DNA, the CDR3 is TGCGCCAGCAGCTCACCCCACCAGAGGGGGGCCAACGTCCTGACTTTC. Its translation: CASSSPHQRGANVLTF.

The CDR3 spells CASSQIALGEDGYTF. Written as DNA, the CDR3 is TGTGCCAGCAGCCAAATCGCCCTCGGAGAGGATGGCTACACCTTC. V gene TRBV14 combines with J gene TRBJ1-2; no clear D. V lost 2 bases to trimming and J lost 6 bases, with 16 bases between them. Germline CDR1 and CDR2: SGHDN and FVKESK. The CDR3 has 15 amino acids. Full variable domain (remainder filled in from reference TRBV14 and TRBJ1-2): EAGVTQFPSHSVIEKGQTVTLRCDPISGHDNLYWYRRVMGKEIKFLLHFVKESKQDESGMPNNRFLAERTGGTYSTLKVQPAELEDSGVYFCASSQIALGEDGYTFGSGTRLTVV.

This chain joins TRBV7-6 and TRBJ2-3; D might be TRBD2 (6 bases). CDR1 and CDR2 (germline): SGHVS, FNYEAQ. This CDR3 has 17 residues. V was cut by 1 base and J by 4 bases, with 18 bases left in between. CDR3 loop: CASSLGSGPPGADTQYF. In nucleotides, the CDR3 is TGTGCCAGCAGCTTAGGGTCAGGGCCGCCGGGGGCAGATACGCAGTATTTT.

The V gene is TRBV4-1, the J gene TRBJ1-4; 9 bases line up with TRBD1. V lost 4 bases to trimming and J lost 8 bases; unmatched junction nucleotides: 8. This CDR3 spans 15 amino acids. Germline CDR1 reads MGHRA; CDR2 reads YSYEKL. CDR3 in DNA: TGCGCCAGCAGCCCCTCCGGGACAGGGTTCGAAAAACTGTTTTTT. Encoded protein: CASSPSGTGFEKLFF.